Following are 12 T cell receptor beta chains from one sample sequenced in a study of blood T cells in healthy people across ages. Next came a second PCR, run for about 7 to 12 cycles, which used a sample-barcoded 5' primer along with a J-beta primer mix. TCRdb re-called the 5' RACE reads through MiXCR, storing one row per CDR3 protein. The table shows hundreds of thousands of distinct CDR3 sequences, with 30% to 45% occurring only once. The sample comprised blood. These receptor sequences come from a man aged 18 to 30 in good health.

This clonotype was counted a few times. J is TRBJ1-1 and V is TRBV7-2; D is undetermined. Trimming took off 5 bases at V and 3 bases at J, with 16 bases between the two ends. Germline assignment: CDR1 SGHTA and CDR2 FQGNSA. The CDR3 totals 15 residues. CDR3 in DNA: TGTGCCAGCAGCCTAGGTTCTGCGGTTGACACTGAAGCTTTCTTT. As protein: CASSLGSAVDTEAFF.

The V gene is TRBV15, the J gene TRBJ2-3; the D gene is possibly TRBD2 (5 bases). Germline values: CDR1 LNHNV, CDR2 YYDKDF (reference sequence). Trimming left V 3 bases short and J 4 bases short, with 17 bases between. The CDR3 totals 16 residues. The CDR3 region has the DNA TGTGCCACCAGCAGTTTCGAGGGCAGGCACGCAGATACGCAGTATTTT. This sequence encodes CATSSFEGRHADTQYF.

This clonotype was picked up a small number of times. CDR3: CASSVVLAGGDRFF. In DNA form, the CDR3 reads TGTGCCAGCAGTGTGGTACTAGCGGGGGGCGATCGGTTCTTC. The rearrangement joins TRBV2 to TRBJ2-1; TRBD2 matches 12 bases. CDR1 SNHLY and CDR2 FYNNEI come from the germline V gene. Losses at the gene ends were 4 bases for V and 15 bases for J; bases not matched to a gene: 10. This CDR3 spans 14 amino acids.

This clonotype was detected only once. The chain has TRBV7-3 and TRBJ2-1; D is unresolved. The DNA end is a closer match to TRBJ2-7, so the J assignment may be wrong. Germline CDR1 SGHTA, CDR2 FQGTGA. The CDR3 loop spans 14 amino acids. CDR3 sequence reads: CASSPDSFYNEQYF. In DNA form, the CDR3 reads TGTGCCAGCAGCCCTGACTCCTTCTACAATGAGCAGTACTTC.

The V gene is TRBV6-2 or TRBV6-3, the J gene TRBJ2-4, with D possibly being TRBD1 (6 bases). The last part of the DNA fits TRBJ2-7 better; the J call may be wrong. The CDR3 extends over 17 amino acids. Germline V gene data show CDR1 as MNHEY and CDR2 as SVGEGT. The CDR3 here is CASSYSGAVSTFYEQYF. The CDR3 DNA reads as TGTGCCAGCAGTTACTCGGGGGCGGTATCCACCTTCTACGAGCAGTACTTC.

J is TRBJ1-1 and V is TRBV4-1; 9 bases map to TRBD1. Trimming cost V 3 bases and J 1 base; bases outside gene matches: 6. CDR3 length: 16 residues. Germline CDR1 is MGHRA and CDR2 is YSYEKL. CDR3 in DNA: TGCGCCAGCAGCCACCGACAGGGGGGCCCGAACACTGAAGCTTTCTTT. Translated: CASSHRQGGPNTEAFF.

The genes are TRBV7-9 and TRBJ2-2, with D possibly matching TRBD1 (5 bases). The germline gives CDR1 SEHNR, CDR2 FQNEAQ (reference sequence). The CDR3 loop spans 17 amino acids. V was pared by 2 bases and J by 0 bases, with 13 bases between. The CDR3 nucleotides read TGTGCCAGCAGCTTACGCCCTACAGGACCGAACACCGGGGAGCTGTTTTTT. Its protein is CASSLRPTGPNTGELFF.

This clonotype was detected many times. This chain links TRBV12-3 or TRBV12-4 with TRBJ2-1, with D possibly being TRBD1 (5 bases). CDR3 length equals 14 residues. V was clipped by 4 bases and J by 3 bases, with 10 bases between them. The CDR3 DNA follows: TGTGCCAGCAGTTGGCAGGGATACTACAATGAGCAGTTCTTC. It codes for CASSWQGYYNEQFF.

The chain is built from TRBV4-2 and TRBJ1-2; no clear D. V lost 2 bases and J lost 0, with 10 bases in between. This CDR3 has 15 residues. Germline lookup yields CDR1 LGHNA and CDR2 YNFKEQ. The CDR3 coding sequence is TGTGCCAGCAGCCAACGACCGAGAGCTAACTATGGCTACACCTTC. This codes for CASSQRPRANYGYTF.

J is TRBJ1-1 and V is TRBV30; maybe TRBD1 (5 bases). The V end lost 5 bases, the J end lost 5 bases, and 21 bases lay between the germline ends. The CDR3 consists of 15 residues. Germline lookup yields CDR1 GTSNPN and CDR2 SVGIG (reference sequence). The CDR3, as DNA: TGTGCCTGGGGGATACGGGGCAGTGGGTGGACTGAAGCTTTCTTT. Protein: CAWGIRGSGWTEAFF.

This clonotype was detected only once. The V and J genes are TRBV7-2 and TRBJ2-3; TRBD2 matches 7 bases. V shed 4 bases, J shed 11 bases, and the junction held 6 bases outside the gene matches. CDR3 length: 12 amino acids. CDR1 SGHTA and CDR2 FQGNSA come from the germline V gene. This CDR3 is CASSSRGSGQYF. The CDR3 DNA reads as TGTGCCAGCAGCTCGCGGGGGAGCGGGCAGTATTTT.

This clonotype was observed a few times. The V call is TRBV6-1, the J call TRBJ1-2; 11 nucleotides align to TRBD1. The length of the CDR3 is 16 residues. Germline lookup yields CDR1 MNHNS and CDR2 SASEGT. V gave up 0 bases and J gave up 3 bases; unmatched junction bases: 3. The CDR3 DNA is TGTGCCAGCAGTGAAGCTCTGGGACAGGGGGACTATGGCTACACCTTC. This encodes CASSEALGQGDYGYTF.